The entry below gives a single T cell receptor (beta chain) sequence along with its context. Time point denoted: baseline, week 1 (first vaccination visit). Treatment indicated: pre-vaccination baseline after standard-of-care therapy. This entry comes from a study of a mutant IDH1 vaccine in newly diagnosed glioma. The V end was cut by 5 bases, the J end by 2 bases, with 15 bases between. The CDR3 is made up of 15 amino acids. Germline V CDR1 and CDR2: SGHTA, FQGNSA. The protocol was immunoSEQ multiplex PCR, while the TCRdb copy is restricted to in-frame clones and leaves out a portion. The profile covers around 37,000 clones, with around four fifths appearing a single time and about 9.8% taken by the ten largest.

The receptor was derived from a middle-aged man with glioma. Some clones in this sample may be carry-over from other donors' samples. This sequence joins TRBV7-2 and TRBJ1-2; a possible D gene is TRBD1 (5 bases). Sequencing was performed on PBMCs, taken from a glioma patient treated with radiotherapy, temozolomide or both. In nucleotides, the CDR3 is TGTGCCAGCAGCCCCAAACCGGGGGGGAACTATGGCTACACCTTC. It specifies CASSPKPGGNYGYTF.